This T cell receptor (beta chain) was identified during a study of T-cell reconstitution after alpha-beta-depleted transplantation in children. This clonotype was detected many times. The CDR3 spans 14 residues. Germline V gene sequence: CDR1 DFQATT, CDR2 SNEGSKA (reference sequence). Trimming removed 7 bases from V and 0 bases from J; junction bases left unmatched: 6. The authors prepared the TCRbeta library with unique molecular identifiers. Using its own MiXCR run on the PCR reads, TCRdb lists one record per CDR3 protein. The data contain 670,000 or so distinct CDR3 sequences, roughly 13% of them singletons.

The receptor was isolated from a girl aged 2-9 years with congenital amegakaryocytic thrombocytopenia, due to receive a stem cell transplant. The rearrangement uses TRBV20-1 and TRBJ2-5; 9 bases align to TRBD2. Here the sequenced sample was PBMCs, taken before TCRalphabeta/CD19-depleted stem cell transplant. CDR3 sequence reads: CSGFTSGYQETQYF. The CDR3 bases are TGCAGTGGTTTCACTAGCGGGTACCAAGAGACCCAGTACTTC.